This T cell receptor beta chain was captured by sequencing in a study of cytomegalovirus exposure and HLA in healthy donors. Study context: In terms of ancestry, the Caucasian-associated cluster contained about 81% of the approximately 400 genotyped donors. Whole-study findings and limits: Three of the chains that were CMV-associated were confirmed in vitro to be specific for CMV antigens. The dataset shows that most TCR sequences were rare, while some public TCRs occurred in many donors. Some V segments could not be told apart, so they were left out, TRBV6-2 and TRBV6-3 among them.

Comments on this clone: What it recognizes is unknown.

This CDR3 has 12 residues. Trimming pared 2 bases from V and 7 bases from J, leaving 6 bases between. Germline loops: CDR1 KGHSH, CDR2 LQKENI. Both 60 Vbeta primers and 13 Jbeta primers went into the PCR. Sequencing was performed with immunoSEQ multiplex PCR; in TCRdb, only in-frame clones are kept and a portion is missing. The specimen's table records around 44,000 clones. This clonotype was obtained from a male donor in good health and CMV-seropositive. J is TRBJ1-5 and V is TRBV18, with D perhaps matching TRBD1 (5 bases). Input material: PBMCs. CDR3 residues: CASSPGAQPQHF. In nucleotides, the CDR3 is TGTGCCAGCTCACCAGGGGCCCAGCCCCAGCATTTT.